This paragraph reports one TCR beta chain. Its specificity is unknown. The data derive from a study of cytomegalovirus exposure and HLA in healthy donors. Study background: The approximately 120 validation repertoires were reported in a later analysis to have been generated on the same platform as the roughly 700 first-cohort repertoires.

Study-level findings and limits: Many donors carried some public TCRs, although rarity characterized most TCR sequences. With high specificity and sensitivity, the classifier reportedly diagnosed cytomegalovirus status. The study listed under 200 cytomegalovirus-associated TCR beta chains.

Profiling relied on immunoSEQ multiplex PCR, and the TCRdb table lists in-frame clones only, not all of them. This sample yields 150,000 to 200,000 clones, of which roughly 85% are seen a single time; roughly 15% belongs to the top ten. The clonotype originates from a man younger than 35 in good health and CMV-seropositive. What was sequenced was PBMCs.

The CDR3 spells CASSLAGGPYNEQFF. For the CDR3, the DNA is TGTGCCAGCAGTCTAGCGGGAGGGCCATATAATGAGCAGTTCTTC. The rearrangement uses TRBV27 and TRBJ2-1; the match to TRBD2 covers 12 bases. Germline-derived CDR1 and CDR2 are MNHEY and SMNVEV (reference sequence). CDR3 length: 15 amino acids. V trimming: 5 bases; J trimming: 7 bases; junction bases outside the gene matches: 6.